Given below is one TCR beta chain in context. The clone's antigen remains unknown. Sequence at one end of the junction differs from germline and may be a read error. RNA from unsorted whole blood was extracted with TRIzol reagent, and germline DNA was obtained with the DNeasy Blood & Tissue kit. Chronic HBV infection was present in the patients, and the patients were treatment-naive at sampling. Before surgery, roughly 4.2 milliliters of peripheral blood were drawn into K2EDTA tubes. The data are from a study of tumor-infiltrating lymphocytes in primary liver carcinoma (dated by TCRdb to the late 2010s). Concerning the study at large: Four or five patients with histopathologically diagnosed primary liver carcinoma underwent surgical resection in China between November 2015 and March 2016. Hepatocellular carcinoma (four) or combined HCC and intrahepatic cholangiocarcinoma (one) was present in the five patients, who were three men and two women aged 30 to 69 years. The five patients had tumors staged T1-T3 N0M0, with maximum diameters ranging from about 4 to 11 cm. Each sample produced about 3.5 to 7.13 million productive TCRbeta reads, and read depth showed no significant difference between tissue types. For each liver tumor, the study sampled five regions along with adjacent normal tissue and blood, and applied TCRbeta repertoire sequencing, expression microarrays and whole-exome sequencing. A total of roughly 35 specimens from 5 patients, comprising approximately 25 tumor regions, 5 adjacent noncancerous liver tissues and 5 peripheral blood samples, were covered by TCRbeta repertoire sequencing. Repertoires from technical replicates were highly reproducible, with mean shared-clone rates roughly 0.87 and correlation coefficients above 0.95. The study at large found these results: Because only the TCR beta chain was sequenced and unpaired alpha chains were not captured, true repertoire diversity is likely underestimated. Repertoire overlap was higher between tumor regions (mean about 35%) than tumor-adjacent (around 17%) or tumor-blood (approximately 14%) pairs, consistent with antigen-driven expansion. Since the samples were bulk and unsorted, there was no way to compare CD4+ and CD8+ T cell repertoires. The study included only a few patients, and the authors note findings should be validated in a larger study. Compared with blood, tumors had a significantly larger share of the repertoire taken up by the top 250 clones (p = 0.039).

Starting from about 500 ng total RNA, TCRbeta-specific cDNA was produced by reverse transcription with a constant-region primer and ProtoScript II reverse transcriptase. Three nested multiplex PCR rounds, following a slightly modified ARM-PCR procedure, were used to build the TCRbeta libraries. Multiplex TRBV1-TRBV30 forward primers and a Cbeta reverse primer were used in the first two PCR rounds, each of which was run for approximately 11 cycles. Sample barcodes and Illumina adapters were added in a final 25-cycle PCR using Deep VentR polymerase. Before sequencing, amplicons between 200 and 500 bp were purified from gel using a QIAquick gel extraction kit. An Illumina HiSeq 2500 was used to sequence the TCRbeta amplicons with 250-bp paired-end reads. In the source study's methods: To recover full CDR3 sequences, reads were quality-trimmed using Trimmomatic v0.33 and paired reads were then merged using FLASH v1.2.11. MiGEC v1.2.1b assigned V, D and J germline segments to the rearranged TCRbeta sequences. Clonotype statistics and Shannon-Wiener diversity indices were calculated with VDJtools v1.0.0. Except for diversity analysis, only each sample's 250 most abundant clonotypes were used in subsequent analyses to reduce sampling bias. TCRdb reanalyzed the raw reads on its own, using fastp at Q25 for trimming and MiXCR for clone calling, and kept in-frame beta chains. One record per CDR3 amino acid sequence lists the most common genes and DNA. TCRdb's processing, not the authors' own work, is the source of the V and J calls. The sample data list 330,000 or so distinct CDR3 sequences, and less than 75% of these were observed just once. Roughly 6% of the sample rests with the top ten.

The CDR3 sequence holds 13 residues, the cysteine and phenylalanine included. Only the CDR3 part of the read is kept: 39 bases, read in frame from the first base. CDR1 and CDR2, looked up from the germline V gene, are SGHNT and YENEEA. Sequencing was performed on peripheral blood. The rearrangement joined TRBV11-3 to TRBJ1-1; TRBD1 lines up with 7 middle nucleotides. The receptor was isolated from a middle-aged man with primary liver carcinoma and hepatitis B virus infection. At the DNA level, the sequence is TGTGCCAGCAGCTTAACGGAGCAGGGGGAAGCTTCCTTT. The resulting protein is CASSLTEQGEASF.